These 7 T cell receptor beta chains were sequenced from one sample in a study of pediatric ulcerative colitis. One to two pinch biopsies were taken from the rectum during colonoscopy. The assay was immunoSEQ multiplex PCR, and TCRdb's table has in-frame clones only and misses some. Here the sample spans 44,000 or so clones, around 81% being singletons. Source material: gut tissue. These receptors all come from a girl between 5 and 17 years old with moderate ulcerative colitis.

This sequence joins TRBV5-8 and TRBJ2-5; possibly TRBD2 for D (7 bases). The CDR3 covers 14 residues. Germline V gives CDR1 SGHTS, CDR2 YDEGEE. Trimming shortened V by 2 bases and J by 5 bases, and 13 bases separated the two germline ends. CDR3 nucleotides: TGTGCCAGCAGCTTTCGGGGGGCGACGGAGACCCAGTACTTC. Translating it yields CASSFRGATETQYF.

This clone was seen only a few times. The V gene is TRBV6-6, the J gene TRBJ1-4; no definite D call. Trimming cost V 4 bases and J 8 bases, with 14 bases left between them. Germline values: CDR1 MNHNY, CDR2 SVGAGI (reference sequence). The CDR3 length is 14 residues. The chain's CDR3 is CASSSGSTEEKLFF. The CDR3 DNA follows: TGTGCCAGCAGTTCGGGGTCAACGGAAGAAAAACTGTTTTTT.

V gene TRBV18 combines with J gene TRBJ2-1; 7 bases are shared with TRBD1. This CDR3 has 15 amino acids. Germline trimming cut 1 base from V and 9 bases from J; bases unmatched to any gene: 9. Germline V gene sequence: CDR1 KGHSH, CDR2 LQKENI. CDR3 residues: CASSPLDRSSREQFF. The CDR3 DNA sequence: TGTGCCAGCTCACCACTGGACAGGTCTTCCCGTGAGCAGTTCTTC.

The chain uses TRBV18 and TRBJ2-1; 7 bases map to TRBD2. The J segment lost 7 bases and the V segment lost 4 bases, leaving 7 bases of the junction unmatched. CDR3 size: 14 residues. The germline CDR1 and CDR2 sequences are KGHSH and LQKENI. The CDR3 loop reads CASSLHAGVNEQFF. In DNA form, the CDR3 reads TGTGCCAGCTCACTTCACGCGGGGGTTAATGAGCAGTTCTTC.

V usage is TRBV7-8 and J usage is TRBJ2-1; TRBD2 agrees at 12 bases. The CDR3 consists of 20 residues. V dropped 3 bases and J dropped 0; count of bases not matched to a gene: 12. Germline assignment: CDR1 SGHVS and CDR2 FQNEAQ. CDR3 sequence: CASSFLLAGGWSSSYNEQFF. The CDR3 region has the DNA TGTGCCAGCAGCTTTTTACTAGCGGGGGGATGGTCCTCCTCCTACAATGAGCAGTTCTTC. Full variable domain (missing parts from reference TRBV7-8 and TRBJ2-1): GAGVSQSPRYKVAKRGQDVALRCDPISGHVSLFWYQQALGQGPEFLTYFQNEAQLDKSGLPSDRFFAERPEGSVSTLKIQRTQQEDSAVYLCASSFLLAGGWSSSYNEQFFGPGTRLTVL.

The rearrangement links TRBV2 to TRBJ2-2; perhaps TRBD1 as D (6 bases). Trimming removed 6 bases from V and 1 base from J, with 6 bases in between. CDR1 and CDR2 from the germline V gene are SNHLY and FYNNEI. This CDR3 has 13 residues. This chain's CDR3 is CASRTGNTGELFF. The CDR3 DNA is TGTGCCAGCAGGACAGGGAACACCGGGGAGCTGTTTTTT.

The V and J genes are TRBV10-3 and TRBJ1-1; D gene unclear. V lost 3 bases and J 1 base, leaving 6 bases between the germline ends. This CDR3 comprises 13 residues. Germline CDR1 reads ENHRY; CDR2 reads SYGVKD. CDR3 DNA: TGTGCCATCAGTGATAAGGGGAACACTGAAGCTTTCTTT. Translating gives CAISDKGNTEAFF.